These 14 T cell receptor beta chains were sequenced from one sample in a study of PD-L1 blockade in urothelial cancer. Produced via immunoSEQ multiplex PCR; TCRdb's table is partial and in-frame only. The data show 40,000 to 55,000 clones, 86% seen once. Indicated time point: pretreatment peripheral blood. Sample: PBMCs, taken around atezolizumab (anti-PD-L1) treatment. The receptors were sampled from a man between 60 and 70 years old with urothelial cancer.

The chain's CDR3 is CAISMDRVSGYTF. The CDR3 DNA reads as TGTGCCATCAGTATGGACAGGGTGAGCGGCTACACCTTC. The rearrangement joins TRBV10-3 to TRBJ1-2; 8 bases align to TRBD1. Germline trimming cut 5 bases from V and 8 bases from J; bases unmatched to any gene: 7. Per the germline V gene, CDR1 is ENHRY and CDR2 is SYGVKD. The CDR3 loop spans 13 amino acids.

The V gene is TRBV19, the J gene TRBJ2-7, with TRBD2 identical over 12 bases. The CDR3 is 16 residues long. CDR1 is LNHDA, CDR2 SQIVND, per germline (reference sequence). V was clipped by 3 bases and J by 3 bases; unmatched bases: 6. This chain's CDR3 is CASSMMLAGGIYEQYF. CDR3 bases: TGTGCCAGTAGTATGATGCTAGCGGGGGGGATCTACGAGCAGTACTTC.

J is TRBJ2-1 and V is TRBV5-1; 12 bases align to TRBD2. Germline CDR1 is SGHRS and CDR2 is YFSETQ. This CDR3 has 15 amino acids. V dropped 3 bases and J dropped 9; count of bases not matched to a gene: 7. The CDR3 is CASSSSGLAGFEQFF. In nucleotides, the CDR3 is TGCGCCAGCAGCTCAAGCGGACTAGCGGGATTTGAGCAGTTCTTC. Complete variable domain (other parts from reference TRBV5-1 and TRBJ2-1): KAGVTQTPRYLIKTRGQQVTLSCSPISGHRSVSWYQQTPGQGLQFLFEYFSETQRNKGNFPGRFSGRQFSNSRSEMNVSTLELGDSALYLCASSSSGLAGFEQFFGPGTRLTVL.

The chain is built from TRBV4-2 and TRBJ2-1, with TRBD2 matching over 13 bases. Germline-derived CDR1 and CDR2 are LGHNA and YNFKEQ. J lost 4 bases, V lost 1 base, and 4 bases had no gene match. The CDR3 length is 17 residues. The CDR3 region is CASSQGLAGGRYNEQFF. The CDR3 coding sequence is TGTGCCAGCAGCCAAGGACTAGCGGGGGGCCGATACAATGAGCAGTTCTTC.

V is TRBV7-9 and J is TRBJ2-5; 7 bases fit TRBD2. With V trimmed by 5 bases and J by 5 bases, 8 bases remained unmatched. Germline CDR1 reads SEHNR; CDR2 reads FQNEAQ (reference sequence). CDR3 size: 14 residues. The CDR3 DNA follows: TGTGCCAGCAGCGGAAGTGGCGGGAGTGAGACCCAGTACTTC. Residues: CASSGSGGSETQYF.

The gene calls are TRBV9 and TRBJ1-3; no clear D. Deletions cut 3 bases from V and 0 bases from J, with 10 bases between. The CDR3 covers 15 residues. Germline V gene lookup returns CDR1 SGDLS and CDR2 YYNGEE. CDR3 sequence reads: CASSGLLSSGNTIYF. Written as DNA, the CDR3 is TGTGCCAGCAGCGGACTCCTGAGCTCTGGAAACACCATATATTTT.

This chain uses TRBV10-3 with TRBJ1-1; D is unresolved. Looked up from germline, CDR1 is ENHRY and CDR2 is SYGVKD. The CDR3 loop spans 13 amino acids. Trimming took 7 bases from V and 3 from J, leaving 12 bases between them. The chain's CDR3 is CAITSLGYTEAFF. As DNA, the CDR3 is TGTGCCATCACCTCCCTCGGGTACACTGAAGCTTTCTTT.

This clone was picked up one time. This chain joins TRBV7-8 and TRBJ1-4; D remains ambiguous. Germline V lookup: CDR1 SGHVS, CDR2 FQNEAQ. This CDR3 comprises 14 residues. The V end lost 3 bases, the J end lost 2 bases, and 7 bases lay between the germline ends. In DNA, the CDR3 is TGTGCCAGCAGCTTTCGGGATACTAATGAAAAACTGTTTTTT. Its protein is CASSFRDTNEKLFF.

The chain joins TRBV11-2 to TRBJ2-5; the D is unclear. The CDR3 loop spans 14 amino acids. Germline CDR1 reads SGHAT; CDR2 reads FQNNGV. Trimming removed 1 base at V and 1 base at J, with 7 bases between. CDR3 nucleotides: TGTGCCAGCAGCTTAGTCCCTATCCAAGAGACCCAGTACTTC. The encoded protein is CASSLVPIQETQYF.

The sample holds a few counts of this clone. CDR3 protein: CASSYELYNEQFF. CDR3 sequence (DNA): TGTGCCAGCAGTTACGAGCTTTACAATGAGCAGTTCTTC. The chain recombines TRBV11-2 with TRBJ2-1; D is unclear. The CDR3 is 13 residues long. Germline values: CDR1 SGHAT, CDR2 FQNNGV. Trimming took off 6 bases at V and 4 bases at J, with 10 bases between the two ends.

Written as DNA, the CDR3 is TGTGCCAGTAGTATTCGTGACTCGGCCTACGAGCAGTACTTC. It codes for CASSIRDSAYEQYF. The gene calls are TRBV19 and TRBJ2-7, with D unresolved. CDR3 length: 14 residues. Germline V CDR1 and CDR2: LNHDA, SQIVND (reference sequence). Trimming shortened V by 3 bases and J by 2 bases, and 11 bases separated the two germline ends. Complete variable domain (other parts from reference TRBV19 and TRBJ2-7): DGGITQSPKYLFRKEGQNVTLSCEQNLNHDAMYWYRQDPGQGLRLIYYSQIVNDFQKGDIAEGYSVSREKKESFPLTVTSAQKNPTAFYLCASSIRDSAYEQYFGPGTRLTVT.

The V and J genes are TRBV7-2 and TRBJ2-1, with 7 bases matching TRBD1. V shed 6 bases and J 0 bases; nucleotides not matched to a gene: 8. Germline V lookup: CDR1 SGHTA, CDR2 FQGNSA. The CDR3 totals 16 residues. The CDR3 DNA sequence: TGTGCCAGCAGACGAGACAGGGACCTCTCCTACAATGAGCAGTTCTTC. It specifies CASRRDRDLSYNEQFF. The whole variable domain, remainder taken from reference TRBV7-2 and TRBJ2-1, is GAGVSQSPSNKVTEKGKDVELRCDPISGHTALYWYRQSLGQGLEFLIYFQGNSAPDKSGLPSDRFSAERTGGSVSTLTIQRTQQEDSAVYLCASRRDRDLSYNEQFFGPGTRLTVL.

V is TRBV12-5 and J is TRBJ1-4, with 7 bases aligning to TRBD1. J was trimmed by 13 bases and V by 6 bases; bases with no gene match: 5. Germline CDR1 LGHNT, CDR2 FRNRAP. The CDR3 consists of 11 residues. The DNA of the CDR3 is TGTGCTAGTGGCCCCGGGACAGCACTGTTTTTT. As protein: CASGPGTALFF.

The chain links TRBV9 to TRBJ1-1, with a possible D match to TRBD1 (5 bases). CDR3 length equals 15 residues. In germline, CDR1 is SGDLS, CDR2 YYNGEE. Trimming took 4 bases from V and 6 from J, leaving 19 bases between them. The CDR3: CASSLSGRGLAEAFF. The CDR3 nucleotides read TGTGCCAGCAGCCTATCGGGGAGGGGTTTGGCTGAAGCTTTCTTT.